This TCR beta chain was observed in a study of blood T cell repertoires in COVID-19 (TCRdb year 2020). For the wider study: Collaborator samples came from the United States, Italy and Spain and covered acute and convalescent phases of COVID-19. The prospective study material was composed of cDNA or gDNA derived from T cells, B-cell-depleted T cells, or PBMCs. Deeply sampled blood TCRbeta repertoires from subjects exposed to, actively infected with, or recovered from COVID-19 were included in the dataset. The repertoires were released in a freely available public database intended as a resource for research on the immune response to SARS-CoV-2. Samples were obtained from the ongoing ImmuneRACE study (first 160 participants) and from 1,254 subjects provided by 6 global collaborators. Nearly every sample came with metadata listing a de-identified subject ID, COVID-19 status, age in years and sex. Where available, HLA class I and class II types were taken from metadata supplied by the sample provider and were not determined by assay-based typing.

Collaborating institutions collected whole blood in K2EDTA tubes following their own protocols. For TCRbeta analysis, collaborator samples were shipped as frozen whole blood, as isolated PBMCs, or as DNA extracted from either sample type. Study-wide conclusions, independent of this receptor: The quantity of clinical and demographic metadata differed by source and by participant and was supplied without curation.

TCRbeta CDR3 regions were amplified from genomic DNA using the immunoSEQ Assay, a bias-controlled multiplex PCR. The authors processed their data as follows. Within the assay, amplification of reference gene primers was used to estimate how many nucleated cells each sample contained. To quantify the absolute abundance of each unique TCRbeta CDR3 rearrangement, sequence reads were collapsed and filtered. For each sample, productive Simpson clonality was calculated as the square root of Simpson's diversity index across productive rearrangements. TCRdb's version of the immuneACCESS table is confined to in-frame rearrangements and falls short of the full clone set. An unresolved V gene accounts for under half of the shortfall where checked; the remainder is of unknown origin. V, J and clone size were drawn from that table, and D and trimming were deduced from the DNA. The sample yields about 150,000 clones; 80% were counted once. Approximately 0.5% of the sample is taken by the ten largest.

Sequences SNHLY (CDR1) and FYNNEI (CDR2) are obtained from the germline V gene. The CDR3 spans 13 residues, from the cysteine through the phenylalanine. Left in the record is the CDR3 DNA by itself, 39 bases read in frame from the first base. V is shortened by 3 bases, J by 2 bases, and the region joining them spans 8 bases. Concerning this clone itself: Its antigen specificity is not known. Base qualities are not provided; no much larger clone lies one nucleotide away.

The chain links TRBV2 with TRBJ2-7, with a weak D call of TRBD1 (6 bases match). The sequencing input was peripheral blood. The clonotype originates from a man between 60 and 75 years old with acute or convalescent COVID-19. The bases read TGTGCCAGCAGTGAGGACAGACCCTACGAGCAGTACTTC. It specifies CASSEDRPYEQYF.